These 15 T cell receptor beta chains share one sample of origin, sequenced in a study of cytomegalovirus exposure and HLA in healthy donors. Profiled with immunoSEQ multiplex PCR; TCRdb holds only in-frame clones, not every one. The table includes under 75,000 clones, nearly 95% detected once. Sequenced: PBMCs. These receptors were taken from a man in his late teens or twenties in good health and CMV-seropositive.

This clone occurred a few times. This chain connects TRBV5-1 to TRBJ2-1, with 10 bases matching TRBD2. The CDR3 loop spans 16 amino acids. Germline V gene sequence: CDR1 SGHRS, CDR2 YFSETQ. The ends lost 4 bases at V and 1 base at J; junction bases unmatched: 5. The CDR3 DNA reads as TGCGCCAGCAGCATTAGCGGGAGGAGGTCCTACAATGAGCAGTTCTTC. Its translation: CASSISGRRSYNEQFF.

The CDR3 protein is CASSIGTGGPLLQETQYF. The DNA for the CDR3 is TGTGCCAGTAGTATCGGGACAGGGGGCCCCCTCCTCCAAGAGACCCAGTACTTC. The chain couples TRBV19 to TRBJ2-5; 12 positions agree with TRBD1. J gave up 1 base and V 3 bases, and 9 bases lay outside the gene matches. The germline gives CDR1 LNHDA, CDR2 SQIVND (reference sequence). This CDR3 is 18 amino acids long.

Remarks on this clone: Other DNA sequences in this sample translate to the same CDR3. The chain joins TRBV5-1 to TRBJ2-7; the match to TRBD1 covers 9 bases. CDR1 is SGHRS and CDR2 is YFSETQ in the germline V gene. This CDR3 has 14 amino acids. Trimming removed 2 bases from V and 1 base from J; junction bases left unmatched: 1. The CDR3 DNA sequence: TGCGCCAGCAGCTTAGACAGGGGGTCCTACGAGCAGTACTTC. Its protein product is CASSLDRGSYEQYF. Using reference TRBV5-1 and TRBJ2-7 for the parts outside the CDR3, the full variable domain is KAGVTQTPRYLIKTRGQQVTLSCSPISGHRSVSWYQQTPGQGLQFLFEYFSETQRNKGNFPGRFSGRQFSNSRSEMNVSTLELGDSALYLCASSLDRGSYEQYFGPGTRLTVT.

V gene TRBV28 combines with J gene TRBJ2-5; D is ambiguous. There are 13 residues in the CDR3. The ends were cut back, 2 bases at V and 5 bases at J, with 9 bases in the middle. Per the germline V gene, CDR1 is MDHEN and CDR2 is SYDVKM. The CDR3 region is CASSLRGAETQYF. The CDR3 DNA follows: TGTGCCAGCAGTTTACGAGGTGCGGAGACCCAGTACTTC.

The V and J genes are TRBV7-2 and TRBJ2-1; TRBD1 aligns across 7 bases. Looked up from germline, CDR1 is SGHTA and CDR2 is FQGNSA. The trim removed 5 bases at V and 6 bases at J, leaving 10 bases unmatched. The CDR3 sequence is 15 residues long. The CDR3 DNA reads TGTGCCAGCAGCACAGGCTCCTACAGGGGCAATGAGCAGTTCTTC. Its translation is CASSTGSYRGNEQFF. Using reference TRBV7-2 and TRBJ2-1 for the parts outside the CDR3, the full variable domain is GAGVSQSPSNKVTEKGKDVELRCDPISGHTALYWYRQSLGQGLEFLIYFQGNSAPDKSGLPSDRFSAERTGGSVSTLTIQRTQQEDSAVYLCASSTGSYRGNEQFFGPGTRLTVL.

This clone ranks as medium-sized. The chain links TRBV6-1 to TRBJ2-7; 14 bases fit TRBD2. Losses at the gene ends were 8 bases for V and 0 bases for J; bases not matched to a gene: 0. The length of the CDR3 is 14 residues. The germline V gene encodes CDR1 MNHNS and CDR2 SASEGT. The CDR3 is CASGTSGSSYEQYF. The CDR3, as DNA: TGTGCCAGCGGGACTAGCGGGAGCTCCTACGAGCAGTACTTC.

The rearrangement links TRBV28 to TRBJ2-1; weak D call: TRBD1 (5 bases). Germline V gene lookup returns CDR1 MDHEN and CDR2 SYDVKM. This CDR3 has 15 residues. V lost 5 bases to trimming and J lost 1 base, with 12 bases between them. This CDR3 is CASSPSGWSYNEQFF. DNA for the CDR3: TGTGCCAGCAGTCCTTCAGGGTGGTCCTACAATGAGCAGTTCTTC.

The chain joins TRBV5-1 to TRBJ1-2; no firm D call. The CDR3 loop spans 13 amino acids. The germline V gene has CDR1 SGHRS and CDR2 YFSETQ. V was cut by 0 bases and J by 0 bases, with 3 bases left in between. The CDR3 here is CASSLGANYGYTF. In DNA, the CDR3 is TGCGCCAGCAGCTTGGGCGCTAACTATGGCTACACCTTC.

J is TRBJ2-2 and V is TRBV5-1; 16 bases match TRBD2. CDR1 and CDR2 from the germline V gene are SGHRS and YFSETQ. Losses at the gene ends were 7 bases for V and 5 bases for J; bases not matched to a gene: 8. This CDR3 contains 17 residues. The CDR3 sequence: CASSLGTSGRATGELFF. CDR3 sequence (DNA): TGCGCCAGCTCGCTTGGGACTAGCGGGAGGGCAACCGGGGAGCTGTTTTTT.

The chain uses TRBV4-2 and TRBJ2-7; the match to TRBD2 covers 10 bases. This CDR3 region has 15 residues. The germline V gene has CDR1 LGHNA and CDR2 YNFKEQ. Germline trimming cut 5 bases from V and 4 bases from J; bases unmatched to any gene: 8. This CDR3 reads CASSIQNSGRYEQYF. DNA for the CDR3: TGTGCCAGCAGCATCCAAAATAGCGGGAGGTACGAGCAGTACTTC.

Only one count was recorded for this clone. The rearrangement links TRBV11-2 to TRBJ2-6; D remains ambiguous. The CDR3 contains 15 residues. V lost 0 bases and J 0 bases, leaving 3 bases between the germline ends. Looked up from germline, CDR1 is SGHAT and CDR2 is FQNNGV. The chain's CDR3 is CASSLDSSGANVLTF. The CDR3 coding sequence is TGTGCCAGCAGCTTAGACAGCTCTGGGGCCAACGTCCTGACTTTC.

The chain combines TRBV9 with TRBJ2-3; D possibly corresponds to TRBD2 (5 bases). The CDR3 consists of 18 residues. V lost 3 bases and J 0 bases, leaving 20 bases between the germline ends. Germline CDR1 SGDLS, CDR2 YYNGEE. The CDR3 here is CASSADPLAGLSTDTQYF. CDR3 nucleotides: TGTGCCAGCAGCGCCGACCCCCTGGCGGGTCTTAGCACAGATACGCAGTATTTT.

V usage is TRBV6-5 and J usage is TRBJ2-5, with 11 bases that match TRBD1. CDR1 is MNHEY, CDR2 SVGAGI, per germline. The CDR3 runs 14 residues. Trimming took 5 bases from V and 4 from J; bases not matched to a gene: 3. CDR3: CASSTGTGGETQYF. The CDR3 nucleotides are TGTGCCAGCAGTACCGGGACAGGGGGAGAGACCCAGTACTTC.

This chain uses TRBV5-1 with TRBJ2-3, with TRBD2 matching over 7 bases. CDR1 is SGHRS, CDR2 YFSETQ, per germline. The CDR3 is made up of 16 amino acids. With V trimmed by 3 bases and J by 0 bases, 7 bases remained unmatched. In DNA, the CDR3 is TGCGCCAGCAGCTCCCAAGCGGGATCTAGCACAGATACGCAGTATTTT. This translates into CASSSQAGSSTDTQYF.

This clone was seen more than once but under ten times. The chain combines TRBV6-1 with TRBJ2-7; possibly TRBD1 for D (6 bases). V lost 0 bases to trimming and J lost 4 bases, with 10 bases between them. The CDR3 spans 14 residues. Looked up from germline, CDR1 is MNHNS and CDR2 is SASEGT. CDR3 in amino acids: CASSEAGRGYEQYF. The DNA of the CDR3 is TGTGCCAGCAGTGAAGCTGGCAGGGGTTACGAGCAGTACTTC.